This T cell receptor (beta chain) was recorded in a study of cytomegalovirus exposure and HLA in healthy donors. On the study more broadly: Researchers found that around 80% of 350 to 500 genotyped donors fell within the Caucasian-associated ancestry cluster.

The CDR3 has 14 amino acids. J gave up 2 bases and V 5 bases, and 6 bases lay outside the gene matches. Germline assignment: CDR1 MNHEY and CDR2 SMNVEV (reference sequence). The PCR used 60 Vbeta and 13 Jbeta primers. Only in-frame clones appear in the TCRdb table, and some are missing; sequencing was by immunoSEQ multiplex PCR. The repertoire holds under 90,000 clones, with 74% as singletons. A word on this clone: Its antigen is still unknown.

Study-level results: Cytomegalovirus-associated TCR beta chains were listed, numbering 150 to 200. Exclusion applied to some V segments, including TRBV6-2 and TRBV6-3, as they were indistinguishable.

The chain combines TRBV27 with TRBJ2-7; 7 bases line up with TRBD1. Sequencing used PBMCs. This TCR was sampled from a man in his forties or fifties in good health and CMV-seropositive. The CDR3 spells CASSPRQGTYEQYF. CDR3 sequence (DNA): TGTGCCAGCAGTCCGCGACAGGGAACCTACGAGCAGTACTTC.